One and the same sample provided the 25 T cell receptor beta chains below, sequenced in a study of blood T cell repertoires in COVID-19. Sequenced by immunoSEQ multiplex PCR; TCRdb stores in-frame clones only, minus some. The sample holds more than 60,000 clones, 80% to 90% seen once. Sequenced input: peripheral blood. The receptors were sampled from a man aged 50 to 60 with active COVID-19.

This rearrangement joins TRBV19 to TRBJ1-2, with 11 bases aligning to TRBD1. The CDR3 runs 13 residues. CDR1 is LNHDA and CDR2 is SQIVND in the germline V gene (reference sequence). The junction had 4 bases not matched to a gene; V was cut back by 5 bases and J by 8 bases. CDR3 sequence: CASSPDRGLGYTF. CDR3 DNA: TGTGCCAGTAGTCCGGACAGGGGGCTCGGCTACACCTTC.

CDR3 sequence (DNA): TGTGCCAGCAGCCAAGCCTCAGGGATGGGAAACACCATATATTTT. Its translation is CASSQASGMGNTIYF. The rearrangement joins TRBV3-1 (or the pseudogene TRBV3-2) to TRBJ1-3, with D possibly TRBD1 on 5 matching bases. V dropped 1 base and J dropped 4 bases, with 11 bases sitting between them. Germline V gene data show CDR1 as LGHDT and CDR2 as YNNKEL (reference sequence). The CDR3 extends over 15 amino acids.

The chain has TRBV29-1 and TRBJ2-1, with D possibly TRBD2 on 6 matching bases. The CDR3 runs to 13 residues. Germline V gives CDR1 SQVTM, CDR2 ANQGSEA. Trimming removed 4 bases from V and 3 bases from J, with 10 bases in between. For the CDR3, the DNA is TGCAGCGTTGTTCCCGGGGGCTACAATGAGCAGTTCTTC. Translation: CSVVPGGYNEQFF.

The chain uses TRBV6-6 and TRBJ2-7, with D hard to call. The CDR3 is made up of 14 amino acids. The germline V and J ends were trimmed by 4 bases and 2 bases, with 12 bases remaining between them. CDR1 MNHNY and CDR2 SVGAGI come from the germline V gene (reference sequence). This CDR3 reads CASSFRDPTYEQYF. Written as DNA, the CDR3 is TGTGCCAGCAGTTTTCGAGATCCCACCTACGAGCAGTACTTC.

J is TRBJ2-3 and V is TRBV4-2; D unresolved. The CDR3 extends over 14 amino acids. Germline V gene data show CDR1 as LGHNA and CDR2 as YNFKEQ. The V end was cut by 1 base, the J end by 2 bases, with 7 bases between. For the CDR3, the DNA is TGTGCCAGCAGCCAAGTGACTTTCACAGATACGCAGTATTTT. This codes for CASSQVTFTDTQYF.

The chain has TRBV7-8 and TRBJ2-7; D possibly corresponds to TRBD1 (6 bases). The V gene lost 1 base and the J gene lost 0 bases, with 10 bases spanning the gap. Per the germline V gene, CDR1 is SGHVS and CDR2 is FQNEAQ. The CDR3 covers 15 residues. The CDR3 reads CASSLVGGSSYEQYF. The CDR3 DNA is TGTGCCAGCAGCTTAGTTGGGGGCAGCTCCTACGAGCAGTACTTC.

The rearrangement joins TRBV27 to TRBJ2-7; tentatively, D is TRBD1 (5 bases). There are 16 residues in the CDR3. Germline CDR1 and CDR2: MNHEY and SMNVEV (reference sequence). Trimming removed 1 base from V and 6 bases from J, with 19 bases in between. The CDR3 is CASSLLAQGFRREQYF. CDR3 nucleotide sequence: TGTGCCAGCAGTTTATTAGCCCAGGGCTTCAGGCGCGAGCAGTACTTC.

The rearrangement joins TRBV12-3 or TRBV12-4 to TRBJ1-5; no clear D. This CDR3 has 12 amino acids. Deletions cut 3 bases from V and 5 bases from J, with 5 bases between. The CDR3 loop is CASSFTDQPQHF. In DNA form, the CDR3 reads TGTGCCAGCAGTTTCACTGATCAGCCCCAGCATTTT.

The rearrangement joins TRBV27 to TRBJ2-7, with 7 nucleotides matching TRBD2. Germline CDR1 reads MNHEY; CDR2 reads SMNVEV (reference sequence). The CDR3 extends over 14 amino acids. Losses at the gene ends were 8 bases for V and 5 bases for J; bases not matched to a gene: 12. The CDR3 region has the DNA TGTGCCAGCTACCTTCGGCGGGAGAGCCACGAGCAGTACTTC. Residues: CASYLRRESHEQYF.

About this clone itself: The same CDR3 arises from other DNA sequences in this sample as well. The chain uses TRBV21-1 and TRBJ1-2. TRBV21-1 is assigned pseudogene status. The CDR3 is 11 amino acids. CDR3 nucleotide sequence: TGTGCCAGACTTACTAACTATGGCTACACCTTC. Protein: CARLTNYGYTF.

The V and J genes are TRBV2 and TRBJ2-4; possibly TRBD1 for D (6 bases). Germline CDR1 reads SNHLY; CDR2 reads FYNNEI. V lost 1 base and J lost 5, with 12 bases in between. The CDR3 spans 15 residues. The CDR3 sequence: CASSEDWPGENIQYF. The CDR3 region has the DNA TGTGCCAGCAGTGAAGACTGGCCAGGGGAAAACATTCAGTACTTC.

The chain is built from TRBV7-2 and TRBJ1-6; TRBD1 might be the D (6 bases). Germline V CDR1 and CDR2: SGHTA, FQGNSA. This CDR3 has 17 amino acids. Trimming stripped 11 bases from V and 0 bases from J, with 20 bases between. The CDR3 sequence: CAVVARGGSSYNSPLHF. CDR3 in DNA: TGTGCCGTGGTTGCGAGAGGGGGAAGCTCCTATAATTCACCCCTCCACTTT.

This chain uses TRBV7-9 with TRBJ2-2; 8 bases match TRBD2. The CDR3 is made up of 13 amino acids. Per the germline V gene, CDR1 is SEHNR and CDR2 is FQNEAQ (reference sequence). V trimming: 8 bases; J trimming: 6 bases; junction bases outside the gene matches: 5. The CDR3 region is CASGSGSPGELFF. The DNA of the CDR3 is TGTGCCAGCGGGAGCGGGAGCCCCGGGGAGCTGTTTTTT.

This chain connects TRBV2 to TRBJ2-4, with D possibly matching TRBD1 (6 bases). Germline V gene lookup returns CDR1 SNHLY and CDR2 FYNNEI. This CDR3 contains 16 residues. Trimming pared 1 base from V and 0 bases from J, leaving 10 bases between. The CDR3 nucleotides read TGTGCCAGCAGTGAAGAGGGGGACATAGCCAAAAACATTCAGTACTTC. It is translated as CASSEEGDIAKNIQYF.

The chain employs TRBV4-2 and TRBJ1-4; tentatively, D is TRBD1 (6 bases). Trimming cost V 2 bases and J 3 bases, with 13 bases left between them. In germline, CDR1 is LGHNA, CDR2 YNFKEQ. This CDR3 region has 16 residues. The CDR3 bases are TGTGCCAGCAGCCAATCCCCCGGACAGTCTAATGAAAAACTGTTTTTT. It codes for CASSQSPGQSNEKLFF.

The chain carries TRBV3-1 (or the pseudogene TRBV3-2) and TRBJ2-2; 9 bases fit TRBD2. The CDR3 is 15 residues long. Losses at the gene ends were 3 bases for V and 10 bases for J; bases not matched to a gene: 9. Germline CDR1 and CDR2: LGHDT and YNNKEL (reference sequence). This CDR3 is CASSQIAGVPKELFF. In nucleotides, the CDR3 is TGTGCCAGCAGCCAGATAGCGGGGGTGCCCAAGGAGCTGTTTTTT.

The rearrangement joins TRBV11-3 to TRBJ1-5, with TRBD1 matching over 7 bases. CDR3 length equals 19 residues. Germline V gives CDR1 SGHNT, CDR2 YENEEA. Trimming cost V 1 base and J 0 bases; bases outside gene matches: 12. This chain's CDR3 is CASSLGRGPPLYSNQPQHF. The CDR3 bases are TGTGCCAGCAGCTTAGGTAGGGGGCCCCCTCTATATAGCAATCAGCCCCAGCATTTT.

The V and J genes are TRBV7-2 and TRBJ2-7; TRBD2 aligns across 9 bases. The germline V gene has CDR1 SGHTA and CDR2 FQGNSA. V shed 5 bases, J shed 3 bases, and the junction held 8 bases outside the gene matches. The CDR3 contains 15 residues. CDR3 loop: CASSAPGLAVYEQYF. The CDR3 coding sequence is TGTGCCAGCAGCGCACCGGGACTAGCAGTCTACGAGCAGTACTTC.

V is TRBV7-9 and J is TRBJ2-7; D remains unclear. V was cut by 2 bases and J by 0 bases, with 8 bases left in between. In germline, CDR1 is SEHNR, CDR2 FQNEAQ (reference sequence). The CDR3 runs 14 residues. CDR3: CASSLSPLSYEQYF. CDR3 nucleotides: TGTGCCAGCAGCTTAAGTCCACTCTCCTACGAGCAGTACTTC.

The chain joins TRBV4-2 to TRBJ2-3; 12 bases match TRBD2. Looked up from germline, CDR1 is LGHNA and CDR2 is YNFKEQ. The CDR3 contains 18 residues. Trimming removed 0 bases from V and 0 bases from J; junction bases left unmatched: 4. CDR3 protein: CASSQDPLAGGSTDTQYF. In DNA, the CDR3 is TGTGCCAGCAGCCAAGATCCCCTAGCGGGGGGGAGCACAGATACGCAGTATTTT.

The genes are TRBV21-1 and TRBJ1-5; whether TRBD1, the table's D call, matches the DNA was not checked. TRBV21-1 is marked as a pseudogene. This CDR3 is 14 amino acids long. In DNA form, the CDR3 reads TGTGCCAGCAGCAACCGGGACAACCGGCAGCCCCAGCATTTT. Protein product: CASSNRDNRQPQHF.

In this sample, this clone turned up once. This chain connects TRBV2 to TRBJ1-2, with a tentative D call TRBD1 (5 bases). V lost 6 bases to trimming and J lost 8 bases, with 19 bases between them. This CDR3 region has 14 residues. Germline assignment: CDR1 SNHLY and CDR2 FYNNEI. Here the CDR3 DNA reads TGTGCCAGCAGCTTCGGGGGGTTGGGGCGCGGCTACACCTTC. As protein: CASSFGGLGRGYTF.

This rearrangement joins TRBV2 to TRBJ1-6, with D maybe TRBD1 (5 bases). The length of the CDR3 is 13 residues. Trimming took off 9 bases at V and 8 bases at J, with 14 bases between the two ends. Looked up from germline, CDR1 is SNHLY and CDR2 is FYNNEI. CDR3 nucleotides: TGTGCCAGACGTGCGGGGACCGATTCACCCCTCCACTTT. It translates to CARRAGTDSPLHF.

This clone has a single count. The CDR3 coding sequence is TGTGCCAGCACATTAACGGGGGAAGCCGGGGAGCTGTTTTTT. Its protein is CASTLTGEAGELFF. The rearrangement uses TRBV18 and TRBJ2-2; a possible D gene is TRBD2 (6 bases). Per germline, CDR1 KGHSH and CDR2 LQKENI. The CDR3 is 14 residues long. V gave up 8 bases and J gave up 6 bases, with 16 bases separating them.

The chain links TRBV5-1 to TRBJ1-2; maybe TRBD1 (6 bases). Germline CDR1 SGHRS, CDR2 YFSETQ. The CDR3 spans 13 residues. V was cut by 3 bases and J by 4 bases, with 10 bases left in between. CDR3 bases: TGCGCCAGCAGCTCGGACAGTTCCTATGGCTACACCTTC. Translation gives CASSSDSSYGYTF.